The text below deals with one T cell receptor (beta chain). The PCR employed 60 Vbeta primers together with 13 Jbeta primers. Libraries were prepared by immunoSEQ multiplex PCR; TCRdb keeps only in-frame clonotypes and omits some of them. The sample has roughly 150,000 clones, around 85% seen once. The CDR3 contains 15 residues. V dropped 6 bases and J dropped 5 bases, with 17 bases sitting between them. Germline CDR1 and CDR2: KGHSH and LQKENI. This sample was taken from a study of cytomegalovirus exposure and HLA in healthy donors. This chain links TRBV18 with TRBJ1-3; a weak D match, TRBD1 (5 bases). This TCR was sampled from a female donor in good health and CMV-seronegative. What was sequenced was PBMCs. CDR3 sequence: CASSPQGGGRNTIYF. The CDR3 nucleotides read TGTGCCAGCTCGCCCCAGGGAGGCGGGAGAAACACCATATATTTT.